Below, one T cell receptor beta chain is given with its context. Germline assignment: CDR1 SGHRS and CDR2 YFSETQ. The CDR3 consists of 17 residues. V lost 4 bases and J lost 3, with 19 bases in between. This specimen belongs to a study of blood T cell repertoires in COVID-19. Study-wide background: Acute and convalescent COVID-19 specimens originated in the United States, Italy and Spain. The cDNA or gDNA used as material had been derived from T cells, B-cell-depleted T cells, or PBMCs.

Source study methods: From reference gene primer amplification, estimates of nucleated cell counts were derived. Here immunoSEQ multiplex PCR was the method, and the copy in TCRdb shows in-frame clones only, minus some. That table supplies the V and J calls and clone size; D and trimming were determined from the DNA. The sample yields 110,000 to 150,000 clones, roughly 88% seen once. Source material: peripheral blood. V is TRBV5-1 and J is TRBJ1-4; D unclear. This receptor was identified in a man between 70 and 80 years old with acute or convalescent COVID-19. The CDR3: CASSPSLQTVPNEKLFF. CDR3 nucleotides: TGCGCCAGCAGCCCTAGCTTGCAAACGGTCCCTAATGAAAAACTGTTTTTT.